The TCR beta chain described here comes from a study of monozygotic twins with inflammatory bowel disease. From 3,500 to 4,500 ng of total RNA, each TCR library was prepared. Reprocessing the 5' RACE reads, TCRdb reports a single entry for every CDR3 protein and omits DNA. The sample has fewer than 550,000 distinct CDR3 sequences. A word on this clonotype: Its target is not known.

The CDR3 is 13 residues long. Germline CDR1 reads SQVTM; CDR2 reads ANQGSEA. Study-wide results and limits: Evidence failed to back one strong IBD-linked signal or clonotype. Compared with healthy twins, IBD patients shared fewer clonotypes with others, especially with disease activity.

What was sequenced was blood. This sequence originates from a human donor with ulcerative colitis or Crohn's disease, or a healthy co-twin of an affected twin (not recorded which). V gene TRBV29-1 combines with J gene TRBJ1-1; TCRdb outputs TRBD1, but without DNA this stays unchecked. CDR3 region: CSVETGSGTEAFF.